Below, 25 T cell receptor beta chains from the same sample are listed, as sequenced in a study of CD4+ T cells in melanoma. The method was immunoSEQ multiplex PCR; TCRdb's version includes in-frame clones alone and lacks a portion of them. The table has some 15,000 clones, 63% seen once; the top ten hold about 14%. Sequenced sample: cells from a culture (not recorded whether cultured in vitro). These receptors were collected from a human donor with melanoma.

V and J are TRBV6-5 and TRBJ2-2; no clear D gene. The germline V gene has CDR1 MNHEY and CDR2 SVGAGI. There are 13 residues in the CDR3. Trimming stripped 3 bases from V and 5 bases from J, with 7 bases between. CDR3 amino acids: CASSYGPTGELFF. The CDR3 nucleotides are TGTGCCAGCAGTTATGGGCCGACCGGGGAGCTGTTTTTT.

This chain joins TRBV7-2 and TRBJ1-5; 9 bases are a match to TRBD1. The germline CDR1 and CDR2 sequences are SGHTA and FQGNSA. The CDR3 is 15 amino acids. Trimming at V came to 5 bases and at J to 4 bases, leaving 6 bases not matched to a gene. In nucleotides, the CDR3 is TGTGCCAGCAGCACGGGACAGGGCCCAAATCAGCCCCAGCATTTT. Its translation is CASSTGQGPNQPQHF.

V is TRBV10-3 and J is TRBJ1-4, with TRBD1 matching 7 bases. The CDR3 has 13 amino acids. J was trimmed by 2 bases and V by 10 bases; bases with no gene match: 4. CDR1 ENHRY and CDR2 SYGVKD come from the germline V gene. The CDR3 coding sequence is TGTGCCACCAGGGGGACGACTAATGAAAAACTGTTTTTT. Residues: CATRGTTNEKLFF.

The J gene is TRBJ1-2, the V gene TRBV6-1; D possibly corresponds to TRBD1 (6 bases). V lost 5 bases and J 4 bases, leaving 11 bases between the germline ends. The CDR3 is 13 residues long. Germline lookup yields CDR1 MNHNS and CDR2 SASEGT. CDR3 sequence: CASSLDRIYGYTF. The CDR3 DNA sequence: TGTGCCAGCAGTTTAGACAGGATCTATGGCTACACCTTC.

J is TRBJ1-2 and V is TRBV9; D call uncertain. The V end lost 0 bases, the J end lost 8 bases, and 14 bases lay between the germline ends. From germline, CDR1 is SGDLS and CDR2 YYNGEE. This CDR3 comprises 14 residues. The CDR3 loop is CASSVVGGNEGYTF. DNA for the CDR3: TGTGCCAGCAGCGTAGTAGGAGGGAATGAGGGCTACACCTTC.

CDR3 bases: TGTGCCAGCTCACCGAGTATAATGAACACTGAAGCTTTCTTT. Translated, it gives CASSPSIMNTEAFF. The chain carries TRBV18 and TRBJ1-1; D unclear. The germline V gene has CDR1 KGHSH and CDR2 LQKENI. This CDR3 comprises 14 residues. V lost 3 bases and J 0 bases, leaving 8 bases between the germline ends.

The V gene is TRBV11-2, the J gene TRBJ2-2; D possibly corresponds to TRBD1 (5 bases). Germline V CDR1 and CDR2: SGHAT, FQNNGV. The CDR3 totals 14 residues. The germline V and J ends were trimmed by 6 bases and 4 bases, with 12 bases remaining between them. The CDR3 nucleotides read TGTGCCAGCAGTTCACAGGTCGGCACCGGGGAGCTGTTTTTT. Protein: CASSSQVGTGELFF.

The table lists this clone with a few counts. V and J are TRBV5-7 and TRBJ1-5; D call uncertain. TRBV5-7 is an ORF for which the function is uncertain. The CDR3 totals 14 residues. Between the trimmed V and J ends, which lost 0 bases and 4 bases, there was a span of 8 bases. The CDR3 DNA follows: TGTGCCAGCAGCTTGGGAGACGAGAATCAGCCCCAGCATTTT. It translates to CASSLGDENQPQHF.

This sequence joins TRBV5-5 and TRBJ1-5; 8 bases fit TRBD1. Germline V gene lookup returns CDR1 SGHKS and CDR2 YYEKEE (reference sequence). Trimming at V came to 0 bases and at J to 3 bases, leaving 5 bases not matched to a gene. This CDR3 has 16 residues. This CDR3 is CASSLVTGAYNQPQHF. The CDR3 bases are TGTGCCAGCAGCTTGGTGACAGGGGCATACAATCAGCCCCAGCATTTT.

In its sample, this clone was seen a few times. This chain connects TRBV7-6 to TRBJ1-5, with 7 bases that match TRBD1. The CDR3 is 13 residues long. The V gene end was trimmed by 5 bases and the J gene end by 4 bases; junction bases not matched to a gene: 2. CDR1 is SGHVS and CDR2 is FNYEAQ in the germline V gene. The CDR3 sequence: CASSTGVNQPQHF. The CDR3 nucleotides read TGTGCCAGCAGCACAGGGGTAAATCAGCCCCAGCATTTT.

By sample fraction, this clone is medium-sized (0.01 to 0.1%). This chain connects TRBV5-4 to TRBJ1-2; maybe TRBD1 (5 bases). Germline values: CDR1 SGHNT, CDR2 YYREEE (reference sequence). V was pared by 5 bases and J by 3 bases, with 11 bases between. The CDR3 loop spans 13 amino acids. This CDR3 reads CASRPQGDYGYTF. In DNA, the CDR3 is TGTGCCAGCAGGCCCCAGGGTGACTATGGCTACACCTTC.

The V gene is TRBV18, the J gene TRBJ2-3; possible D gene TRBD1, 5 bases. The length of the CDR3 is 12 residues. In germline, CDR1 is KGHSH, CDR2 LQKENI. Trimming took off 3 bases at V and 5 bases at J, with 6 bases between the two ends. Written as DNA, the CDR3 is TGTGCCAGCTCACCCCAGGGAGATACGCAGTATTTT. Amino acids: CASSPQGDTQYF. Combining the CDR3 with reference TRBV18 and TRBJ2-3 gives the whole variable domain NAGVMQNPRHLVRRRGQEARLRCSPMKGHSHVYWYRQLPEEGLKFMVYLQKENIIDESGMPKERFSAEFPKEGPSILRIQQVVRGDSAAYFCASSPQGDTQYFGPGTRLTVL.

This clone is a singleton in its sample. The rearrangement joins TRBV2 to TRBJ1-1; weak D call: TRBD1 (6 bases). The CDR3 is made up of 15 amino acids. Germline V lookup: CDR1 SNHLY, CDR2 FYNNEI. V lost 6 bases, J lost 1 base, and 15 bases lay in between. DNA of the CDR3: TGTGCCAGCAGCCAAGGGGGGGGATGGAACACTGAAGCTTTCTTT. Encoded protein: CASSQGGGWNTEAFF.

With respect to this clone: The sample contains more than one DNA sequence encoding this CDR3. The V call is TRBV6-5, the J call TRBJ2-3; possibly TRBD2 for D (6 bases). Germline V gene data show CDR1 as MNHEY and CDR2 as SVGAGI. Trimming pared 4 bases from V and 0 bases from J, leaving 14 bases between. This CDR3 spans 16 amino acids. The CDR3 reads CASSLFGGVSTDTQYF. The CDR3 DNA reads as TGTGCCAGCAGTTTGTTTGGAGGGGTCAGCACAGATACGCAGTATTTT.

CDR3 in DNA: TGCGCCAGCAGCCAACATAAGTATGCGTCCGGGGGCACTAATGAAAAACTGTTTTTT. The encoded protein is CASSQHKYASGGTNEKLFF. The V gene is TRBV4-1, the J gene TRBJ1-4, with D tentatively TRBD1 (6 bases). The CDR3 totals 19 residues. Trimming shortened V by 2 bases and J by 2 bases, and 21 bases separated the two germline ends. Per germline, CDR1 MGHRA and CDR2 YSYEKL.

The chain couples TRBV18 to TRBJ1-5; tentative D call: TRBD1 (6 bases). Germline lookup yields CDR1 KGHSH and CDR2 LQKENI. V dropped 3 bases and J dropped 0 bases, with 9 bases sitting between them. CDR3 size: 15 residues. CDR3 sequence reads: CASSPDRNSNQPQHF. The CDR3 DNA sequence: TGTGCCAGCTCACCTGACAGGAATAGCAATCAGCCCCAGCATTTT.

This clone was seen only a few times. The rearrangement joins TRBV2 to TRBJ1-2, with a weak D call TRBD1 (5 bases). Between the trimmed V and J ends, which lost 2 bases and 7 bases, there was a span of 8 bases. This CDR3 is built from 12 residues. Per germline, CDR1 SNHLY and CDR2 FYNNEI. CDR3 bases: TGTGCCAGCAGTGAACTGGGGGGTGGCTACACCTTC. Protein product: CASSELGGGYTF.

The chain is built from TRBV6-1 and TRBJ2-7; the D is unclear. This CDR3 has 13 amino acids. Trimming took 4 bases from V and 7 from J, leaving 14 bases between them. Germline CDR1 reads MNHNS; CDR2 reads SASEGT. DNA for the CDR3: TGTGCCAGCAGTGGGACCCTTGATAGTGAGCAGTACTTC. This sequence encodes CASSGTLDSEQYF.

V usage is TRBV15 and J usage is TRBJ1-1; D remains ambiguous. Trimming removed 3 bases at V and 10 bases at J, with 9 bases between. In germline, CDR1 is LNHNV, CDR2 YYDKDF (reference sequence). The CDR3 is made up of 11 amino acids. The CDR3 DNA reads TGTGCCACCAGCAGTGGACGGGGAGCTTTCTTT. This sequence encodes CATSSGRGAFF.

The chain is built from TRBV18 and TRBJ2-5; D is uncertain. Trimming shortened V by 4 bases and J by 4 bases, and 7 bases separated the two germline ends. Germline V lookup: CDR1 KGHSH, CDR2 LQKENI. The length of the CDR3 is 12 residues. Written as DNA, the CDR3 is TGTGCCAGCTCACGTACCCTAGAGACCCAGTACTTC. Its protein is CASSRTLETQYF. Full variable domain (missing parts from reference TRBV18 and TRBJ2-5): NAGVMQNPRHLVRRRGQEARLRCSPMKGHSHVYWYRQLPEEGLKFMVYLQKENIIDESGMPKERFSAEFPKEGPSILRIQQVVRGDSAAYFCASSRTLETQYFGPGTRLLVL.

The chain is built from TRBV15 and TRBJ2-6; D is undetermined. Germline V gene sequence: CDR1 LNHNV, CDR2 YYDKDF (reference sequence). V lost 4 bases, J lost 0 bases, and 13 bases lay in between. This CDR3 is 17 amino acids long. CDR3 sequence: CATSKSAGNSGANVLTF. The CDR3 nucleotides read TGTGCCACCAGCAAGTCCGCAGGCAACTCTGGGGCCAACGTCCTGACTTTC.

This clone is a singleton in its sample. The chain is built from TRBV5-5 and TRBJ2-1; 11 nucleotides line up with TRBD1. CDR1 and CDR2 (germline): SGHKS, YYEKEE (reference sequence). Trimming at V came to 4 bases and at J to 7 bases, leaving 7 bases not matched to a gene. CDR3 size: 15 residues. This CDR3 is CASSRGQGAMNEQFF. The DNA for the CDR3 is TGTGCCAGCAGCCGCGGACAGGGGGCGATGAATGAGCAGTTCTTC.

This chain joins TRBV5-1 and TRBJ1-2, with D maybe TRBD1 (6 bases). The CDR3 length is 13 residues. Germline V lookup: CDR1 SGHRS, CDR2 YFSETQ. V lost 1 base, J lost 4 bases, and 8 bases lay in between. CDR3 bases: TGCGCCAGCAGCTTGACAGGGCTCTATGGCTACACCTTC. Residues: CASSLTGLYGYTF.

The chain employs TRBV9 and TRBJ1-6; TRBD1 might be the D (6 bases). Trimming stripped 7 bases from V and 4 bases from J, with 9 bases between. From germline, CDR1 is SGDLS and CDR2 YYNGEE. The CDR3 has 13 residues. Here the CDR3 DNA reads TGTGCCAGCTCCAGGGGTTATAATTCACCCCTCCACTTT. As protein: CASSRGYNSPLHF.

The CDR3 nucleotides are TGTGCCAGCAGTTATTGGGGTCGCTACGAGCAGTACTTC. Its protein is CASSYWGRYEQYF. This chain links TRBV6-6 with TRBJ2-7; no clear D. This CDR3 is 13 amino acids long. The germline CDR1 and CDR2 sequences are MNHNY and SVGAGI (reference sequence). The V gene lost 3 bases and the J gene lost 3 bases, with 9 bases spanning the gap.